A single sample gave rise to the 3 T cell receptor beta chains below, sequenced in a study of lymphopenia after photon versus proton radiotherapy. Sequencing was performed with immunoSEQ multiplex PCR; in TCRdb, only in-frame clones are kept and a portion is missing. The repertoire holds fewer than 65,000 clones, with around 85% as singletons. The sequencing here drew on peripheral blood, taken from a patient treated with photon-based radiotherapy. The receptors stem from a man between 40 and 49 years old with gastric cancer.

The gene calls are TRBV6-5 and TRBJ1-1, with D perhaps matching TRBD1 (5 bases). The germline gives CDR1 MNHEY, CDR2 SVGAGI. The V end lost 2 bases, the J end lost 4 bases, and 14 bases lay between the germline ends. This CDR3 is 15 amino acids long. In DNA, the CDR3 is TGTGCCAGCAGTTACCCCGGGACGGAGGGCACTGAAGCTTTCTTT. Its translation is CASSYPGTEGTEAFF.

The J gene is TRBJ1-1, the V gene TRBV6-1, with a tentative D call TRBD1 (5 bases). Germline V gene data show CDR1 as MNHNS and CDR2 as SASEGT. The CDR3 covers 15 residues. The V end was cut by 6 bases, the J end by 1 base, with 15 bases between. CDR3 DNA: TGTGCCAGCAGCGCCGGCCCACAGGCGAACACTGAAGCTTTCTTT. This codes for CASSAGPQANTEAFF.

This clone was detected only a few times. CDR3: CASSYPQGGGDSPLHF. The CDR3 bases are TGTGCCAGCAGTTACCCACAGGGTGGGGGGGATTCACCCCTCCACTTT. This chain connects TRBV2 to TRBJ1-6; possibly TRBD1 for D (6 bases). This CDR3 comprises 16 residues. V dropped 5 bases and J dropped 8 bases, with 19 bases sitting between them. Per germline, CDR1 SNHLY and CDR2 FYNNEI.